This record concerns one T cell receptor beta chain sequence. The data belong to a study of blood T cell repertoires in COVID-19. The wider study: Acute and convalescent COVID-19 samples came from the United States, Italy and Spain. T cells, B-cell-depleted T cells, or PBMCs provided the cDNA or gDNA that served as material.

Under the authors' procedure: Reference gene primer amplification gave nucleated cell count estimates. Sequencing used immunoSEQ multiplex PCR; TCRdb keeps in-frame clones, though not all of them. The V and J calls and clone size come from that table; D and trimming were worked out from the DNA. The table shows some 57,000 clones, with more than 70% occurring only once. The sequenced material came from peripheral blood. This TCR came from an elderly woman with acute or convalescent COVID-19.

In DNA, the CDR3 is TGTGCCAGCAGCTTGGCCGAGTCGAGCTCCTATAATTCACCCCTCCACTTT. Its translation: CASSLAESSSYNSPLHF. J is TRBJ1-6 and V is TRBV5-8; no definite D call. The CDR3 is made up of 17 amino acids. Looked up from germline, CDR1 is SGHTS and CDR2 is YDEGEE. V lost 0 bases and J 0 bases, leaving 10 bases between the germline ends.